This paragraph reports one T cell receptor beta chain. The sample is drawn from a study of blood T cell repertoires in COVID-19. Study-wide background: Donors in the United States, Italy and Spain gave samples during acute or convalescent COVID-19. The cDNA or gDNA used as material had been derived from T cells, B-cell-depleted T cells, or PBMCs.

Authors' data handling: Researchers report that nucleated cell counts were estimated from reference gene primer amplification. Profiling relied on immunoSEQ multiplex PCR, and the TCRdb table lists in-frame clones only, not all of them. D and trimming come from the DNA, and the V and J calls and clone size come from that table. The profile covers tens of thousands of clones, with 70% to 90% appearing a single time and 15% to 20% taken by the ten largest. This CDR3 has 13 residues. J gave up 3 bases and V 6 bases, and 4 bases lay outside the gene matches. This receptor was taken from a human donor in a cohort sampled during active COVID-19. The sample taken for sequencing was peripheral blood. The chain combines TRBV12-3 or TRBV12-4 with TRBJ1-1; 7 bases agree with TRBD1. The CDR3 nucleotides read TGTGCCAGCAGCAATCAGGGGGACACTGAAGCTTTCTTT. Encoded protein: CASSNQGDTEAFF.